A selection of T cell receptor beta chains follows, all from one sample in a study of T cells in Graves' hyperthyroidism and ophthalmopathy. TCRdb independently ran MiXCR on the multiplex PCR reads; one entry per CDR3 protein. The sample has about 700,000 distinct CDR3 sequences; 13% to 15% are singletons. Sequencing was performed on blood. These receptor sequences come from a woman younger than 35 with Graves' hyperthyroidism. The CDR3 runs from the conserved cysteine through the conserved F or W. Fields, in order: J gene, D gene, V gene, clone size, CDR3 protein, CDR3 DNA. A D gene is named only where the DNA matches it firmly. Part of the rows lack a size; the others show once, few, many or a class for expanded clones.

TRBJ2-7 - TRBV7-9 many CASSWDHYEQYF TGTGCCAGCAGCTGGGACCACTACGAGCAGTACTTC
TRBJ1-5 - TRBV20-1 - CSAVEGKNNQPQHF TGCAGTGCGGTCGAGGGCAAGAACAATCAGCCCCAGCATTTT
TRBJ2-7 - TRBV4-1 few CASSLTYGPYEQYF TGCGCCAGCAGCCTTACATACGGTCCCTACGAGCAGTACTTC
TRBJ2-1 - TRBV7-9 - CASSFYICSAIYRDRVPNEQFF -
TRBJ1-1 - TRBV24-1 - CATSDLDRPNTEAFF TGTGCCACCAGTGATTTAGACCGCCCAAACACTGAAGCTTTCTTT
TRBJ2-7 TRBD2 TRBV24-1 - CATSDLKSGSPYEQYF TGTGCCACCAGTGATTTGAAAAGCGGGAGTCCCTACGAGCAGTACTTC
TRBJ2-7 - TRBV30 many CAWSVGTVSSYEQYF TGTGCCTGGAGTGTGGGGACGGTGAGCTCCTACGAGCAGTACTTC
TRBJ2-7 - TRBV27 few CASRPPGTSYEQYF TGTGCCAGCAGACCGCCCGGGACCTCCTACGAGCAGTACTTC
TRBJ2-2 - TRBV28 many CASITGSDPRSGELFF TGTGCCAGCATTACAGGGTCAGACCCTCGGTCCGGGGAGCTGTTTTTT
TRBJ1-1 - TRBV28 - CASRGGSIGTEAFF TGTGCCAGCAGGGGAGGTTCAATCGGCACTGAAGCTTTCTTT
TRBJ1-2 - TRBV12-3/TRBV12-4 many CASSLPGTRYGYTF TGTGCCAGCAGTTTACCGGGGACGCGATATGGCTACACCTTC
TRBJ2-3 - TRBV29-1 few CSVEDQSNTQYF TGCAGCGTTGAAGATCAATCTAATACGCAGTATTTT
TRBJ1-5 - TRBV19 - CASSIVGGDQPQHF TGTGCCAGTAGTATTGTCGGGGGGGATCAGCCCCAGCATTTT
TRBJ1-1 - TRBV27 many CASTPIRGGPNTEAFF TGTGCCAGCACCCCGATCCGAGGGGGACCGAACACTGAAGCTTTCTTT
TRBJ2-1 TRBD2 TRBV28 many CASSPGLATGEDEQFF TGTGCCAGCAGTCCGGGACTAGCGACGGGAGAGGACGAGCAGTTCTTC
TRBJ2-5 TRBD2 TRBV18 many CASSRLREVGQETQYF TGTGCCAGCTCCCGCTTGCGGGAGGTGGGCCAAGAGACCCAGTACTTC
TRBJ2-7 TRBD1 TRBV28 many CASSLGTGHSSYEQYF TGTGCCAGCAGCCTCGGGACAGGGCACAGCTCCTACGAGCAGTACTTC
TRBJ2-1 - TRBV4-1 - CASSQEDYNEQFF TGCGCCAGCAGCCAAGAAGATTACAATGAGCAGTTCTTC